The clone carrying this TCR beta chain has just one count. Its matching antigen is unknown. A read error may produce the germline difference seen at one junction end. This sample is part of a study of cytomegalovirus exposure and HLA in healthy donors. Healthy bone marrow donors made up the cohort. The PCR had 60 Vbeta and 13 Jbeta primers. The table came from immunoSEQ multiplex PCR; TCRdb's copy has only in-frame clones and leaves some out. The repertoire consists of some 120,000 clones, with over 65% occurring once and the leading ten covering over 5%. Study-level results: A missense DCLRE1C variant was associated with V- and J-gene trimming of TCR beta chains in a later analysis, and an independent cohort replicated the association. Earlier findings revealed that most TCR beta V segments proved productive either about 87% or about 30% of the time. Testing in vitro showed a few CMV-associated chains specific for CMV antigens.

The TCR sequence derives from a woman aged 40 to 49 in good health and CMV-seronegative. The sample was PBMCs.

The CDR3 loop reads CASSSPPGQPSSNEQFF. CDR3 nucleotides: TGTGCCAGCAGTTCTCCACCGGGACAGCCTTCCTCCAATGAGCAGTTCTTC. V is TRBV28 and J is TRBJ2-1, with 7 bases identical to TRBD1. The germline CDR1 and CDR2 sequences are MDHEN and SYDVKM. This CDR3 is built from 17 residues.